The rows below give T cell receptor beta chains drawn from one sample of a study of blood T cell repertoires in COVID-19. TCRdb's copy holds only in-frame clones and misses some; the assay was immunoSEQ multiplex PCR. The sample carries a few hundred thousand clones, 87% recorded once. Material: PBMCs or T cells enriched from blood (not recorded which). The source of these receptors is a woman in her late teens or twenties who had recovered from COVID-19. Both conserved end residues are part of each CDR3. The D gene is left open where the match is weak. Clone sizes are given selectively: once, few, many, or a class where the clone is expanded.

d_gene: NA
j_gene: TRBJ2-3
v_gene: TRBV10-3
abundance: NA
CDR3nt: TGTGCCATCAGTGGCGGGACGTTGGGGGGTACGCAGTATTTT
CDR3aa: CAISGGTLGGTQYF

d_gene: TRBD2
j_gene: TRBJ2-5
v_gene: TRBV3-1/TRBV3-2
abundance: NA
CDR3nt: TGTGCCAGCAGCCAGGGATCCGGGGCGGGGGGTCCAGAGACCCAGTACTTC
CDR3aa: CASSQGSGAGGPETQYF

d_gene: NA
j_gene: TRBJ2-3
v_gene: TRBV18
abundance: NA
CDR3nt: TGTGCCAGCTCACCACTTTCACAGACGAGCACAGATACGCAGTATTTT
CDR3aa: CASSPLSQTSTDTQYF

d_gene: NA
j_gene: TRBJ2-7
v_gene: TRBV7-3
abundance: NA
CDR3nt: TGTGCCAGCAGCTTAGGACAGAACTACGAGCAGTACTTC
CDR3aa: CASSLGQNYEQYF

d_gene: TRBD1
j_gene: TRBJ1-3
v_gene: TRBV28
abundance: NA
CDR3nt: TGTGCCAGCAGTGATCGGACAGGGGCCGGGGGGGGAAACACCATATATTTT
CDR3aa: CASSDRTGAGGGNTIYF

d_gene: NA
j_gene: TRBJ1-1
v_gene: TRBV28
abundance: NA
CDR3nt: TGTGCCAGCAGTCGACAGGATGGTACAATTGAAGCTTTCTTT
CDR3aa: CASSRQDGTIEAFF

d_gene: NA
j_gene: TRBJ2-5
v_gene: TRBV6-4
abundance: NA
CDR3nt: TGTGCCAGCAGTGCCCTCACCCCTCAGGGGCAGAAAGAGACCCAGTACTTC
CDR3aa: CASSALTPQGQKETQYF

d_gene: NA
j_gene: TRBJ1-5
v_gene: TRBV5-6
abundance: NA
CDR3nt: TGTGCCAGCAGCTTTTCAAGCTATAGCAATCAGCCCCAGCATTTT
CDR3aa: CASSFSSYSNQPQHF

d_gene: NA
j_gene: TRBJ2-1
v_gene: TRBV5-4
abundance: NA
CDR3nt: TGTGCCAGCAGCCCCAGGGCAGGACCCTACAATGAGCAGTTCTTC
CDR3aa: CASSPRAGPYNEQFF

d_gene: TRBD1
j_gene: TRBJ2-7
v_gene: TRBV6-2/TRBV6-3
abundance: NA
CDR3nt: TGTGCCAGCAGTTACGATGGGACAGGGCTGGCCTACGAGCAGTACTTC
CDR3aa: CASSYDGTGLAYEQYF

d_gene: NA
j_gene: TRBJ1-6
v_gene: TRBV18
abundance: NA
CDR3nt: TGTGCCAGCTCATTCAGGGGCGGCTCCTATAATTCACCCCTCCACTTT
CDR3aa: CASSFRGGSYNSPLHF

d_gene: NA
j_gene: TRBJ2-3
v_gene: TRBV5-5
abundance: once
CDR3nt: TGTGCCAGCAGCTGGAGCAGACAGTCTCGCACAGATACGCAGTATTTT
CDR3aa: CASSWSRQSRTDTQYF

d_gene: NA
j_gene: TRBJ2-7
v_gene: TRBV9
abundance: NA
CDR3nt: TGTGCCAGCAGCTACCCTCGAGACATTATCTCCTACGAGCAGTACTTC
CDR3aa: CASSYPRDIISYEQYF

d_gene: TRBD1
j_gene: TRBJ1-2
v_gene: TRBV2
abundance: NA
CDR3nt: TGTGCCGGGGTAGGACAGGGGACCTCTAACTATGGCTACACCTTC
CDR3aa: CAGVGQGTSNYGYTF

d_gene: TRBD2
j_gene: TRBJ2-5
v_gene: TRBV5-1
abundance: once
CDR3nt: TGCGCCAGCAGTCAAGGACTAGCGGGAGCGGAGACCCAGTACTTC
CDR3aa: CASSQGLAGAETQYF

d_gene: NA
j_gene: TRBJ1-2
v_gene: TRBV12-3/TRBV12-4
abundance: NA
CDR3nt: TGTGCCAGCAGGTCAGGGTTGGACTATGGCTACACCTTC
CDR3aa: CASRSGLDYGYTF

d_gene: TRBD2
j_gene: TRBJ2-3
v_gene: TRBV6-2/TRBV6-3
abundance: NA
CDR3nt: TGTGCCAGCAGTTACTCGGTATCCGGGTATCATCGGGAGGGAATAGATACGCAGTATTTT
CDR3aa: CASSYSVSGYHREGIDTQYF

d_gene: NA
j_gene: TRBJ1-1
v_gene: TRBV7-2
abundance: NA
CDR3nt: TGTGCCAGCAGCTTAGTTCAAGCGAACACTGAAGCTTTCTTT
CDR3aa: CASSLVQANTEAFF

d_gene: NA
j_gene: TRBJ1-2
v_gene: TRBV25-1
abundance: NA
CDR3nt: TGTGCCAGCAGTGAATGGCAGGGAAGGTATGGCTACACCTTC
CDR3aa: CASSEWQGRYGYTF

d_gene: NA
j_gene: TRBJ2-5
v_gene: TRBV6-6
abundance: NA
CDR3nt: TGTGCCAGCAGTTACGATAGGCTCGACAGACAGACCCAGTACTTC
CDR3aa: CASSYDRLDRQTQYF

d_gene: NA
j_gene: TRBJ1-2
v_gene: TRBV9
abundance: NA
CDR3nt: TGTGCCAGCAGCGTAGCCAGGGGAAGAGGTAACTATGGCTACACCTTT
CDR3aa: CASSVARGRGNYGYTF

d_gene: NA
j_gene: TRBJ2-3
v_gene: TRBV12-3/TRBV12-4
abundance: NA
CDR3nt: TGTGCCAGCAGCCCTACGGGGGCAGATACGCAGTATTTT
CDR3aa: CASSPTGADTQYF

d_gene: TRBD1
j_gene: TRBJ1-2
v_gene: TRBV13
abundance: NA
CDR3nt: TGTGCCAGCAGTTCGGACAGGGGGACGTATGGCTACACCTTC
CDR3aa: CASSSDRGTYGYTF

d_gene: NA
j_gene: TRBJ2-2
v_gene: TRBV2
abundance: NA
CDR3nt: TGTGCCAGCAGTGACAACAGGGCCACCGGGGAGCTGTTTTTT
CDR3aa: CASSDNRATGELFF

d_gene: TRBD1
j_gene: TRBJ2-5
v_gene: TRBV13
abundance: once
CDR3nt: TGTGCCAGCAGCCCCGACAGGGGAGACGGGGTAACGGAGACCCAGTACTTC
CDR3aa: CASSPDRGDGVTETQYF

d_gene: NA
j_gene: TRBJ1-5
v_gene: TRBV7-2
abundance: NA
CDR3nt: TGTGCCAGCACCCAGGGTGATCAGCCCCAGCATTTT
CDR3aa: CASTQGDQPQHF

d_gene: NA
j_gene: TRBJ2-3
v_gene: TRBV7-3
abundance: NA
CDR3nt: TGTGCCAGCAGCGATCACAAGGGGTCAGATACGCAGTATTTT
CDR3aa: CASSDHKGSDTQYF

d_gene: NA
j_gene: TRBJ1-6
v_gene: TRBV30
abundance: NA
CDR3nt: TGTGCCTGGAGTCCACGGGGGATCAATTCACCCCTCCACTTT
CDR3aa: CAWSPRGINSPLHF

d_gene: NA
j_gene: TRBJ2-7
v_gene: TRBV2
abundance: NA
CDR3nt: TGTGCCAGCGGTGGGGATGGACAGTTCTACGAGCAGTACTTC
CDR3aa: CASGGDGQFYEQYF

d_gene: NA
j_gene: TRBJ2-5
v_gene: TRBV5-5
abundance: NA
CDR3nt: TGTGCCAGCAGCTTGGCCCCGGGTCTGGGAGAGACCCAGTACTTC
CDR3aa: CASSLAPGLGETQYF

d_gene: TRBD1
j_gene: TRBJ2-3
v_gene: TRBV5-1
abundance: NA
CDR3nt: TGCGCCAGCAGCTGGACCCGGGACAGGGCATTCACAGATACGCAGTATTTT
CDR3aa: CASSWTRDRAFTDTQYF

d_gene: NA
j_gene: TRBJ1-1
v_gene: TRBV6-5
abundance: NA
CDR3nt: TGTGCCAGCAGTACAGGATTCGAAGCTTTCTTT
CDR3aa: CASSTGFEAFF

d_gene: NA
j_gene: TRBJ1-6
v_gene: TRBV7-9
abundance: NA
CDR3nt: TGTGCCAGCAGCGGCTACGGGAGTGCGAGCTCCTATAATTCACCCCTCCACTTT
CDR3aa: CASSGYGSASSYNSPLHF

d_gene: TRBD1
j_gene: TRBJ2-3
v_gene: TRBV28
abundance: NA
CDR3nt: TGTGCCAGCAGATACCGACAGGGCAGGGTTAGCATGTACACAGATACGCAGTATTTT
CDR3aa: CASRYRQGRVSMYTDTQYF

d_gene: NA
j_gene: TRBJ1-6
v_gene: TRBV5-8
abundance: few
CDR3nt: TGTGCCAGCAGCCTACTAGTTTCGGCAGACTCCTATAATTCACCCCTCCACTTT
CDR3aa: CASSLLVSADSYNSPLHF

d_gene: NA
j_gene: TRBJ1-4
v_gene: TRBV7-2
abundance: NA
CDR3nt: TGTGCCAGCAGCTTAGTGAAGGGGATTAATGAAAAACTGTTTTTT
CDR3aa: CASSLVKGINEKLFF

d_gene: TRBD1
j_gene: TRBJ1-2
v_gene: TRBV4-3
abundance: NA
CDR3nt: TGCGCCAGCAGCCAAGACCAGGGGGACAACTATGGCTACACCTTC
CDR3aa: CASSQDQGDNYGYTF

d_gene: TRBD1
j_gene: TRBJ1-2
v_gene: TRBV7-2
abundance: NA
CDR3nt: TGTGCCAGCAGTAACGTCAGGGGGCCCGAAGGCTACACCTTC
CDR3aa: CASSNVRGPEGYTF

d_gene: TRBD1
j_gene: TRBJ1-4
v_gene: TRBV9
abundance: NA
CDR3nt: TGTGCCAGCAGCGCTGAGGACAGGGATGAAAAACTGTTTTTT
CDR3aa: CASSAEDRDEKLFF

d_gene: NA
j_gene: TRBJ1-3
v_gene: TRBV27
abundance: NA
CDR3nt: TGTGCCAGCAGTTTATCGAGGAGCTCTGGAAACACCATATATTTT
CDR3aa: CASSLSRSSGNTIYF

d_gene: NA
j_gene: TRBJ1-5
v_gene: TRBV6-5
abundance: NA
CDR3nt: TGTGCCAGCAGCACAAGAGGCACAAATCAGCCCCAGCATTTT
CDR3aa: CASSTRGTNQPQHF

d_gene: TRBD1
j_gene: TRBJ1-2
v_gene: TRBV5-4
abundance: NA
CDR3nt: TGTGCCAGCGGGCTGCAGGGGGCGGGGGTTGATGGCTACACCTTC
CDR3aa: CASGLQGAGVDGYTF

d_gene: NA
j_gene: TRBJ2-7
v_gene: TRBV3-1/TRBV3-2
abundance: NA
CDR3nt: TGTGCCAGCAGCGAAACAGGGAAGCAGTACTTC
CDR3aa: CASSETGKQYF

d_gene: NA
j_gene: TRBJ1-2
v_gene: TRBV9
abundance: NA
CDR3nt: TGTGCCAGCAGCGTGTCCGGGGGGAACTATGGCTACACCTTC
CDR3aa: CASSVSGGNYGYTF

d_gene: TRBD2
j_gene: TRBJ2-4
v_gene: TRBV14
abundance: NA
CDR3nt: TGTGCCAGCAGCCAGTCCCTAGCGGGATGGGACATTCAGTACTTC
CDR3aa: CASSQSLAGWDIQYF

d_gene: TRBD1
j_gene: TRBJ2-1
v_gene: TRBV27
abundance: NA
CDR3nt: TGTGCCAGCAGTTTAAGACAGGGGGCTTCGGATGAGCAGTTCTTC
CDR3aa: CASSLRQGASDEQFF

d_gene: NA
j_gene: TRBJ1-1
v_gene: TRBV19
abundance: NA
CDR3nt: TGTGCCAGTCAGCAAACAGAGAACACTGAAGCTTTCTTT
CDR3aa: CASQQTENTEAFF

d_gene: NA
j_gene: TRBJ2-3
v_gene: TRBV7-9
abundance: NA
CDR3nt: TGTGCCACCCCGGGACTGCGCACAGATACGCAGTATTTT
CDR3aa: CATPGLRTDTQYF

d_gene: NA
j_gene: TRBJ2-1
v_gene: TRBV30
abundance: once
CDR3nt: TGTGCCTGGGGACCAGGGGAGCAGTTCTTC
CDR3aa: CAWGPGEQFF

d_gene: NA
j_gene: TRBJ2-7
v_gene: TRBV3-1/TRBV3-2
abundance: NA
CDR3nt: TGTGCCAGCAGCCAAGGCCAGCGGAACTACGAGCAGTACTTC
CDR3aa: CASSQGQRNYEQYF

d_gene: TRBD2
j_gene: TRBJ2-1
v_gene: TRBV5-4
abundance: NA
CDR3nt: TGTGCCAGCAGCCCCCAAACTAGCGGGAGAAGTAATGAGCAGTTCTTC
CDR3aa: CASSPQTSGRSNEQFF

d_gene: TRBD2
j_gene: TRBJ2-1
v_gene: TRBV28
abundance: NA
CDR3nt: TGTGCCAGCAGTTTACTTTTAGCGGGAGGAGAGCAGTTCTTC
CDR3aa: CASSLLLAGGEQFF

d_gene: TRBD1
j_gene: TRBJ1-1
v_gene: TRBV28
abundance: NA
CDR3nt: TGTGCCAGCAGTTTTTTAACAACAACAACCGGGACAGAAAACACTGAAGCTTTCTTT
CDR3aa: CASSFLTTTTGTENTEAFF

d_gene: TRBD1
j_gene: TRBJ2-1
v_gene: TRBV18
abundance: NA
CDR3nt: TGTGCCAGCTCACTAAAAGGGGGCGCGGAAGGCTCCTACAATGAGCAGTTCTTC
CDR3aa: CASSLKGGAEGSYNEQFF